This paragraph reports one TCR beta chain. The antigen this receptor binds is unknown. No quality values exist for individual bases; no much larger clone is one base distant. TCRbeta CDR3 regions were amplified from genomic DNA using the immunoSEQ Assay, a bias-controlled multiplex PCR. Under the source paper's analysis protocol: The number of nucleated cells in each sample was estimated from the amplification of reference gene primers within the assay. Sequence reads were collapsed and filtered to measure the absolute abundance of every unique TCRbeta CDR3 rearrangement. Productive Simpson clonality was computed per sample as the square root of Simpson's diversity index over productive rearrangements. Not all clones reach the TCRdb copy of this immuneACCESS table, which keeps in-frame sequences only. Checked studies attribute under half of the gap to unresolved V genes and leave the rest unexplained. D and trimming come from the DNA, and the V and J calls and clone size come from that table. The sample table records 200,000 to 250,000 clones; around four fifths of these occur just once. The ten most abundant clones make up about 9% of the sample.

The CDR3 sequence holds 15 residues, the cysteine and phenylalanine included. The only DNA kept is the CDR3, 45 bases in frame from the first base. Trimming removed 3 bases from V and 5 bases from J; the gene matches leave 9 bases unexplained. As encoded in the germline V gene, CDR1 is KGHSH while CDR2 is LQKENI. The sample belongs to a study of blood T cell repertoires in COVID-19 (dated by TCRdb to the early 2020s). Background on the whole study: The collaborator samples originated in the United States, Italy and Spain and spanned the acute and convalescent phases of COVID-19. The prospective study material was composed of cDNA or gDNA derived from T cells, B-cell-depleted T cells, or PBMCs. Subjects who had been exposed to COVID-19, were actively infected with it, or had recovered from it provided the deeply sampled blood TCRbeta repertoires that made up the dataset. The repertoires were released in a freely available public database intended as a resource for research on the immune response to SARS-CoV-2. Samples came from the ongoing ImmuneRACE study (first 160 participants) plus 1,254 subjects from 6 global collaborators. The sample metadata nearly always contained a de-identified subject ID, COVID-19 status, age in years and sex. Where available, HLA class I and class II types were taken from metadata supplied by the sample provider and were not determined by assay-based typing. Broader findings and caveats from the paper: Clinical and demographic metadata were provided uncurated, with the amount varying by source and participant.

Participants in the prospective study were enrolled through a virtual design, were aged roughly 18 to 90 years, and lived in approximately 25 United States geographic areas. Cohort assignment in the prospective study relied on participant-reported clinical history from a screening survey and a study questionnaire. Recovered participants in ImmuneRACE Cohort 3 were defined by two consecutive negative NP/OP PCR tests, clearance by a healthcare professional, or resolution of symptoms. In the prospective study, mobile phlebotomists collected whole blood, serum and a nasopharyngeal or oropharyngeal swab from each participant. Participants in the prospective study had the option to provide additional blood draws and questionnaires over a roughly two-month period. Before DNA extraction, prospective study blood samples were shipped either frozen or at room temperature.

The V and J segments used are TRBV18 and TRBJ1-1; 7 of the junction bases match TRBD1. This clonotype originated in a man aged 35-49 years who had recovered from COVID-19. The material sequenced was PBMCs or T cells enriched from blood (not recorded which). The nucleotides read TGTGCCAGCTCACCCTCTCACAGGGGTGAAACTGAAGCTTTCTTT. It translates as CASSPSHRGETEAFF.